A selection of T cell receptor beta chains follows, all from one sample in a study of T cell responses to AZD1222 COVID-19 vaccine. Libraries were prepared by immunoSEQ multiplex PCR; TCRdb keeps only in-frame clonotypes and omits some of them. Of some 100,000 clones in the sample, more than 75% were seen once. Sequenced here: peripheral blood, sampled on day 0 of AZD1222 vaccination. Receptors were obtained from an adult in good health. Both conserved end residues are trimmed from each CDR3. A D gene is named only where the DNA matches it firmly.

d_call v_call cdr3_aa
TRBD2 TRBV13 ASSLSGSAYEQY
NA TRBV19 ASSIVHQETQY
NA TRBV27 ASSPHPIRGAEPQH
NA TRBV11-3 ASSLHRAGEQY
NA TRBV4-1 ASSQTAGGGYGYT
TRBD1 TRBV23-1 ASSQYARGRVNQPQH
NA TRBV3-1/TRBV3-2 ASSSQGQYEQY
TRBD1 TRBV5-4 ASSLGGTGDGYT
TRBD1 TRBV6-1 ASSEVGGTGAF
TRBD2 TRBV7-8 ASSYRVSGERETQY
NA TRBV5-5 ASSLTSLGVSGEAF
TRBD2 TRBV5-1 ASSPTLGLAGGEQY
NA TRBV6-5 ASSYGNVNEKLF
NA TRBV15 ATSRGPRGAITEAF
NA TRBV29-1 SVEKVEANVLT
TRBD2 TRBV18 ASSPQGLAGDTQY
NA TRBV5-1 ASSLQNQPQH
NA TRBV5-1 ASSGQETQY
NA TRBV5-4 ASSLDRVGGYT
TRBD1 TRBV28 ASSIPQGALNEQY
NA TRBV5-4 ASSLDGYGYT
TRBD1 TRBV7-2 ASSTQQGAVWETQY
NA TRBV10-3 AISVGGRKRDEQY
NA TRBV27 ASSYREDSPLH
NA TRBV30 AWSVQQVGYT
NA TRBV11-2 ASSTRLSNEQF
NA TRBV4-1 ASSQEVYNEQF
NA TRBV6-1 ASTDEGYSNQPQH
NA TRBV5-4 ASSLSSGVETGELF
NA TRBV5-4 ASSLTPGRQETQY
TRBD2 TRBV27 ASSLSSGASEQY
NA TRBV5-1 ASSLGSGNTIY
NA TRBV27 ASSPQGGGPYEQY
TRBD2 TRBV9 ASSVGGGYNEQF